This T cell receptor beta chain was documented in a study of T cells in Graves' hyperthyroidism and ophthalmopathy. Using RNA transcripts as the source, TCR beta CDR3 regions were amplified. With the HTBI primer set, the TCR CDR3 went through a first round of RT-PCR. TCRdb reprocessed the multiplex PCR reads with MiXCR, giving one entry per CDR3 protein. The top ten clones hold roughly 7% of a sample with around 620,000 distinct CDR3 sequences, more than 13% of them seen once. Subjects with ophthalmopathy showed a Clinical Activity Score no lower than 3, a NOSPECS grade no lower than 4, and a duration shorter than 3 months. Diagnoses used clinical symptoms, serum thyroxine and TRAb, thyroid ultrasound and orbital computed tomography. An approximately 9.8 ml volume of fresh peripheral blood provided the PBMCs. This clonotype has just a few counts. The sample was blood. The clonotype was recovered from a young woman with Graves' ophthalmopathy.

The DNA of the CDR3 is TGCAGTGCTACCACCTCAGGGACCGGACAGCCCCAGCATTTT. Protein product: CSATTSGTGQPQHF. V gene TRBV20-1 combines with J gene TRBJ1-5, with D tentatively TRBD1 (5 bases). Per germline, CDR1 DFQATT and CDR2 SNEGSKA (reference sequence). V was clipped by 4 bases and J by 7 bases, with 17 bases between them. The CDR3 length is 14 residues.